These 5 T cell receptor beta chains were sequenced from one sample in a study of OX40 agonist ivuxolimab in advanced cancers. Sequenced by immunoSEQ multiplex PCR; TCRdb stores in-frame clones only, minus some. Here the sample spans fewer than 85,000 clones, 80% to 90% being singletons. Sample: CD4+ or CD8+ T cells sorted from blood, taken in a trial of the OX40 agonist ivuxolimab. The receptors shown here come from an adult with an advanced solid tumor such as melanoma, head and neck, liver or kidney cancer.

The CDR3 nucleotides read TGTGCCAGCAGCTTAGGCGTCGGTGGGGGTTCACCCCTCCACTTT. This encodes CASSLGVGGGSPLHF. This sequence joins TRBV7-2 and TRBJ1-6, with D tentatively TRBD1 (5 bases). V lost 1 base and J lost 9, with 13 bases in between. CDR1 is SGHTA, CDR2 FQGNSA, per germline. The CDR3 sequence is 15 residues long. Full variable domain (missing parts from reference TRBV7-2 and TRBJ1-6): GAGVSQSPSNKVTEKGKDVELRCDPISGHTALYWYRQSLGQGLEFLIYFQGNSAPDKSGLPSDRFSAERTGGSVSTLTIQRTQQEDSAVYLCASSLGVGGGSPLHFGNGTRLTVT.

The genes are TRBV2 and TRBJ2-3; D not resolved. The V and J ends lost 7 bases and 0 bases respectively, with 11 bases between them. CDR3 length: 14 amino acids. Germline loops: CDR1 SNHLY, CDR2 FYNNEI. CDR3 region: CASNRVGSTDTQYF. The CDR3 bases are TGTGCCAGCAATAGGGTAGGGAGCACAGATACGCAGTATTTT.

This chain uses TRBV5-1 with TRBJ1-3; D not resolved. Germline V gene data show CDR1 as SGHRS and CDR2 as YFSETQ. Trimming cost V 4 bases and J 1 base, with 9 bases left between them. The CDR3 is made up of 14 amino acids. CDR3: CASSPGGSGNTIYF. CDR3 nucleotides: TGCGCCAGCAGCCCCGGCGGGTCTGGAAACACCATATATTTT.

J is TRBJ2-5 and V is TRBV18; 7 bases agree with TRBD2. The ends lost 3 bases at V and 5 bases at J; junction bases unmatched: 3. The CDR3 has 13 amino acids. CDR1 and CDR2 from the germline V gene are KGHSH and LQKENI. This CDR3 is CASSPLGGETQYF. In DNA, the CDR3 is TGTGCCAGCTCACCGTTGGGGGGGGAGACCCAGTACTTC.

J is TRBJ2-3 and V is TRBV27; TRBD1 aligns across 7 bases. Germline trimming cut 8 bases from V and 7 bases from J; bases unmatched to any gene: 6. Germline V gene data show CDR1 as MNHEY and CDR2 as SMNVEV (reference sequence). The CDR3 runs to 12 residues. The CDR3 protein is CASRDRENTQYF. The CDR3 DNA is TGTGCCAGCCGCGACAGGGAAAATACGCAGTATTTT.